The 8 T cell receptor beta chains presented below share a single source sample, sequenced in a study of T-cell reconstitution after alpha-beta-depleted transplantation in children. The authors prepared the TCRbeta library with unique molecular identifiers. TCRdb processed the PCR reads anew with MiXCR; each CDR3 protein has one entry. The repertoire holds about 980,000 distinct CDR3 sequences, about 30% seen once, with 25% to 35% in the top ten. The sequencing used PBMCs, mostly from graft donor cells, collected 360 days after TCRalphabeta/CD19-depleted stem cell transplant. The source is a boy younger than two who had a stem cell transplant for SCID, so the T cells may come from the graft donor.

V is TRBV20-1 and J is TRBJ1-1; tentative D call: TRBD1 (5 bases). V was trimmed by 7 bases and J by 6 bases, leaving 15 bases between them. This CDR3 has 12 residues. Germline V CDR1 and CDR2: DFQATT, SNEGSKA (reference sequence). The CDR3 protein is CSVAQGESEAFF. In DNA, the CDR3 is TGCAGTGTGGCCCAGGGTGAGTCTGAAGCTTTCTTT.

The V call is TRBV12-3 or TRBV12-4, the J call TRBJ2-3; 9 nucleotides align to TRBD2. The CDR3 is 15 amino acids. The V segment lost 3 bases and the J segment 5 bases; nucleotides outside the gene matches: 6. CDR3: CASSFLLAGLDTQYF. Here the CDR3 DNA reads TGTGCCAGCAGTTTTCTCCTAGCGGGGTTAGATACGCAGTATTTT.

This clonotype was detected a few times. The chain has TRBV15 and TRBJ2-7; TRBD1 agrees at 8 bases. The V gene end was trimmed by 6 bases and the J gene end by 8 bases; junction bases not matched to a gene: 9. Germline CDR1 LNHNV, CDR2 YYDKDF (reference sequence). This CDR3 region has 13 residues. The DNA of the CDR3 is TGTGCCACCAGTGACAGGGGACCTACGAAGCAGTACTTC. This translates into CATSDRGPTKQYF.

V gene TRBV28 combines with J gene TRBJ1-1; a possible D gene is TRBD1 (6 bases). The germline gives CDR1 MDHEN, CDR2 SYDVKM. The CDR3 sequence is 12 residues long. Trimming cost V 7 bases and J 5 bases, with 11 bases left between them. Here the CDR3 DNA reads TGTGCCAGCACCATAGGGGGGACTGAAGCTTTCTTT. It is translated as CASTIGGTEAFF.

This clonotype was found a few times. This chain uses TRBV7-9 with TRBJ1-2, with TRBD1 identical over 8 bases. The germline gives CDR1 SEHNR, CDR2 FQNEAQ (reference sequence). The junction had 21 bases not matched to a gene; V was cut back by 5 bases and J by 4 bases. This CDR3 is 19 amino acids long. Here the CDR3 reads CASSTIRGQGGPFAYGYTF. The CDR3, as DNA: TGTGCCAGCAGCACTATCAGAGGACAGGGTGGGCCGTTCGCCTATGGCTACACCTTC.

This clonotype was seen a few times. The chain joins TRBV7-7 to TRBJ2-1; tentative D call: TRBD2 (7 bases). The CDR3 loop spans 17 amino acids. Germline V CDR1 and CDR2: SSHAT, FNYEAQ (reference sequence). The V gene lost 3 bases and the J gene lost 6 bases, with 21 bases spanning the gap. The CDR3, as DNA: TGTGCCAGCAGCTTTAGTTCTGTACGGGGGGCATTCAATGAGCAGTTCTTC. Its protein product is CASSFSSVRGAFNEQFF.

At least ten counts were recorded for this clonotype. The rearrangement uses TRBV5-4 and TRBJ2-5, with no clear D. V dropped 3 bases and J dropped 4 bases, with 10 bases sitting between them. The germline V gene has CDR1 SGHNT and CDR2 YYREEE (reference sequence). The CDR3 is 13 residues long. The CDR3: CASSSKGIETQYF. CDR3 coding DNA: TGTGCCAGCAGCTCAAAGGGTATAGAGACCCAGTACTTC.

The chain has TRBV4-1 and TRBJ2-3; 9 bases fit TRBD1. This CDR3 has 16 residues. Trimming at V came to 3 bases and at J to 6 bases, leaving 10 bases not matched to a gene. From germline, CDR1 is MGHRA and CDR2 YSYEKL. The CDR3 coding sequence is TGCGCCAGCAGCCAGGGTACAGGGGGCAAAGGGGATACGCAGTATTTT. Its translation: CASSQGTGGKGDTQYF.